The rows below give T cell receptor beta chains drawn from one sample of a study of cytomegalovirus exposure and HLA in healthy donors. TCRdb's copy holds only in-frame clones and misses some; the assay was immunoSEQ multiplex PCR. The table shows approximately 260,000 clones, with roughly 85% occurring only once. Input material: PBMCs. These receptors originate from a woman between 18 and 29 years old in good health and CMV-seronegative. Each CDR3 is given with its conserved first and last residue. D genes are given only for firm matches. A clone size is listed for some rows: how often the clone was seen (once, few, many), or a class if it is expanded.

D gene: TRBD1
V gene: TRBV27
J gene: TRBJ1-2
clone size: NA
CDR3 DNA: TGTGCCAGCAGTACGACAGGGTTCGACTATGGCTACACCTTC
CDR3 protein: CASSTTGFDYGYTF

D gene: NA
V gene: TRBV20-1
J gene: TRBJ2-7
clone size: NA
CDR3 DNA: TGCAGTCCACCGTTTAGGAGGGGCGACTTC
CDR3 protein: CSPPFRRGDF

D gene: TRBD1
V gene: TRBV6-6
J gene: TRBJ2-1
clone size: NA
CDR3 DNA: TGTGCCAGCACCCCGGGACAGGGCTACAATGAGCAGTTCTTC
CDR3 protein: CASTPGQGYNEQFF

D gene: TRBD1
V gene: TRBV28
J gene: TRBJ1-2
clone size: NA
CDR3 DNA: TGTGCCAGCAGTAATCCGGGACAGGGGTACTATGGCTACACCTTC
CDR3 protein: CASSNPGQGYYGYTF

D gene: TRBD2
V gene: TRBV6-1
J gene: TRBJ2-1
clone size: NA
CDR3 DNA: TGTGCCAGCAGTGAGACGGGGGGGACCATCTACAATGAGCAGTTCTTC
CDR3 protein: CASSETGGTIYNEQFF

D gene: NA
V gene: TRBV27
J gene: TRBJ2-3
clone size: once
CDR3 DNA: TGTGCCAGCAGCCACAAGAGCACAGATACGCAGTATTTT
CDR3 protein: CASSHKSTDTQYF

D gene: TRBD2
V gene: TRBV28
J gene: TRBJ2-7
clone size: NA
CDR3 DNA: TGTGCCAGCAGTTTGGGACTAGCTGGGGAGCAGTACTTC
CDR3 protein: CASSLGLAGEQYF

D gene: NA
V gene: TRBV4-1
J gene: TRBJ2-3
clone size: NA
CDR3 DNA: TGCGCCAGCAGCACGTCAGGGACAGATACGCAGTATTTT
CDR3 protein: CASSTSGTDTQYF

D gene: TRBD1
V gene: TRBV5-6
J gene: TRBJ1-2
clone size: NA
CDR3 DNA: TGTGCCAGCATCGCCGATCCGGGACAGGGGGCTGGGGGCTACACCTTC
CDR3 protein: CASIADPGQGAGGYTF

D gene: TRBD1
V gene: TRBV5-1
J gene: TRBJ1-4
clone size: NA
CDR3 DNA: TGCGCCAGCAGCCTCGCTTATGGGACAGGAAATGAAAAACTGTTTTTT
CDR3 protein: CASSLAYGTGNEKLFF

D gene: NA
V gene: TRBV28
J gene: TRBJ1-2
clone size: NA
CDR3 DNA: TGTGCCGGGGCTAGGGGGAGTCTAAGGGACTATGGCTACACCTTC
CDR3 protein: CAGARGSLRDYGYTF

D gene: NA
V gene: TRBV5-4
J gene: TRBJ2-1
clone size: NA
CDR3 DNA: TGTGCCAGCAGCTTGGTTAGTTTCAATGAGCAGTTCTTC
CDR3 protein: CASSLVSFNEQFF

D gene: TRBD1
V gene: TRBV5-1
J gene: TRBJ2-5
clone size: once
CDR3 DNA: TGCGCCAGCAGCCTTGGACAGGGCCCGGAGACCCAGTACTTC
CDR3 protein: CASSLGQGPETQYF

D gene: TRBD1
V gene: TRBV28
J gene: TRBJ2-7
clone size: NA
CDR3 DNA: TGTGCCAGCGCAAACCGGGACAGGGGCTACGAGCAGTACTTC
CDR3 protein: CASANRDRGYEQYF

D gene: TRBD1
V gene: TRBV10-3
J gene: TRBJ2-7
clone size: NA
CDR3 DNA: TGTGCCTCGCAATTGACAGGGGTCCACGAGCAGTACTTC
CDR3 protein: CASQLTGVHEQYF

D gene: TRBD1
V gene: TRBV29-1
J gene: TRBJ2-2
clone size: NA
CDR3 DNA: TGCAGCGCACACGACAGGGGGCTCAGAGGAATCACCGGGGAGCTGTTTTTT
CDR3 protein: CSAHDRGLRGITGELFF

D gene: TRBD2
V gene: TRBV6-5
J gene: TRBJ2-3
clone size: NA
CDR3 DNA: TGTGCCAGCAGAACTAGCGGGACTAGCACAGATACGCAGTATTTT
CDR3 protein: CASRTSGTSTDTQYF

D gene: TRBD1
V gene: TRBV29-1
J gene: TRBJ1-1
clone size: NA
CDR3 DNA: TGCAGCGTTGAAGAGGACAGGGAGGCCTTTGAAGCTTTCTTT
CDR3 protein: CSVEEDREAFEAFF

D gene: TRBD2
V gene: TRBV7-9
J gene: TRBJ2-7
clone size: NA
CDR3 DNA: TGTGCCAGCAGACGGGCTAGCGGGGGGTACGAGCAGTACTTC
CDR3 protein: CASRRASGGYEQYF

D gene: TRBD1
V gene: TRBV9
J gene: TRBJ2-7
clone size: NA
CDR3 DNA: TGTGCCAGCAGCGCGTCCCCCCCGGGACAGGGGATTTACGAGCAGTACTTC
CDR3 protein: CASSASPPGQGIYEQYF

D gene: NA
V gene: TRBV5-8
J gene: TRBJ2-7
clone size: NA
CDR3 DNA: TGTGCCAGCCGCCGGCCGGGCTCCTACGAGCAGTACTTC
CDR3 protein: CASRRPGSYEQYF

D gene: TRBD1
V gene: TRBV30
J gene: TRBJ1-3
clone size: NA
CDR3 DNA: TGTGCCTGGAGTTCCCCCGGGACAGGGATTTTTGGAAACACCATATATTTT
CDR3 protein: CAWSSPGTGIFGNTIYF

D gene: NA
V gene: TRBV7-6
J gene: TRBJ2-5
clone size: once
CDR3 DNA: TGTGCCAGCAGCCCCCGGGAGAATCAAGAGACCCAGTACTTC
CDR3 protein: CASSPRENQETQYF

D gene: NA
V gene: TRBV7-9
J gene: TRBJ2-7
clone size: NA
CDR3 DNA: TGTGCCAGCAGCTTATCTAGTCCCAACGAGCAGTACTTC
CDR3 protein: CASSLSSPNEQYF

D gene: TRBD1
V gene: TRBV6-5
J gene: TRBJ2-2
clone size: few
CDR3 DNA: TGTGCCAGCAGTTACCTAGGGACAGGGGTGGCCGGGGAGCTGTTTTTT
CDR3 protein: CASSYLGTGVAGELFF

D gene: NA
V gene: TRBV5-6
J gene: TRBJ1-5
clone size: NA
CDR3 DNA: TGTGCCAGCAGCCATAGCAATCAGCCCCAGCATTTT
CDR3 protein: CASSHSNQPQHF

D gene: NA
V gene: TRBV29-1
J gene: TRBJ1-2
clone size: NA
CDR3 DNA: TGCAGCGTTGACCGACAGTCAACTAACTATGGCTACACCTTC
CDR3 protein: CSVDRQSTNYGYTF

D gene: NA
V gene: TRBV6-1
J gene: TRBJ2-1
clone size: NA
CDR3 DNA: TGTGCCAGCAGTGATTATGGGGGCGGCTCCTACAATGAGCAGTTCTTC
CDR3 protein: CASSDYGGGSYNEQFF

D gene: TRBD1
V gene: TRBV30
J gene: TRBJ1-3
clone size: NA
CDR3 DNA: TGTGCCTGGAACAGGGGCGAAAACACCATATATTTT
CDR3 protein: CAWNRGENTIYF

D gene: TRBD2
V gene: TRBV4-1
J gene: TRBJ2-1
clone size: NA
CDR3 DNA: TGCGCCAGCAGCCAAGAGTATGGGGAGGGGCTAAACAATGAGCAGTTCTTC
CDR3 protein: CASSQEYGEGLNNEQFF

D gene: TRBD1
V gene: TRBV7-9
J gene: TRBJ1-5
clone size: NA
CDR3 DNA: TGTGCCAGCAGCCCTAGGGGGACAGGGGATCAGCCCCAGCATTTT
CDR3 protein: CASSPRGTGDQPQHF

D gene: NA
V gene: TRBV4-3
J gene: TRBJ2-1
clone size: NA
CDR3 DNA: TGCGCCAGCAGCCAAGATCGCGTGTTGGAGCAGTTCTTC
CDR3 protein: CASSQDRVLEQFF

D gene: NA
V gene: TRBV14
J gene: TRBJ2-3
clone size: NA
CDR3 DNA: TGTGCCAGCAGCCAAGTAGCGGCGAGGGGTACGCAGTATTTT
CDR3 protein: CASSQVAARGTQYF

D gene: TRBD1
V gene: TRBV27
J gene: TRBJ1-2
clone size: NA
CDR3 DNA: TGTGCCAGCAGTCCCGCGGACAGGACCTATGGCTACACCTTC
CDR3 protein: CASSPADRTYGYTF

D gene: NA
V gene: TRBV15
J gene: TRBJ2-7
clone size: NA
CDR3 DNA: TGTGCCACCAGCAGAGATGGCGGATATCTCTACGAGCAGTACTTC
CDR3 protein: CATSRDGGYLYEQYF

D gene: TRBD2
V gene: TRBV30
J gene: TRBJ2-3
clone size: NA
CDR3 DNA: TGTGCCTGGAGTCCGGGAGGGCCAGATACGCAGTATTTT
CDR3 protein: CAWSPGGPDTQYF

D gene: TRBD1
V gene: TRBV27
J gene: TRBJ1-6
clone size: NA
CDR3 DNA: TGTGCCAGCAGTTTAACAGGGGATAATTCACCCCTCCACTTT
CDR3 protein: CASSLTGDNSPLHF

D gene: TRBD2
V gene: TRBV2
J gene: TRBJ2-2
clone size: NA
CDR3 DNA: TGTGCCAGCAGTGAAGTGGGTAGCGGGGGCGGGGAGCTGTTTTTT
CDR3 protein: CASSEVGSGGGELFF

D gene: NA
V gene: TRBV28
J gene: TRBJ1-6
clone size: NA
CDR3 DNA: TGTGCCACCAACGGTGGAGGGCCCTCCTATAATTCACCCCTCCACTTT
CDR3 protein: CATNGGGPSYNSPLHF

D gene: NA
V gene: TRBV19
J gene: TRBJ1-2
clone size: NA
CDR3 DNA: TGTGCCAGTAGTATAAGCCCTAACTATGGCTACACCTTC
CDR3 protein: CASSISPNYGYTF

D gene: TRBD1
V gene: TRBV29-1
J gene: TRBJ2-2
clone size: NA
CDR3 DNA: TGCAGCGCCCGGACAGGGAACACCGGGGAGCTGTTTTTT
CDR3 protein: CSARTGNTGELFF

D gene: NA
V gene: TRBV20-1
J gene: TRBJ1-2
clone size: few
CDR3 DNA: TGCAGTGGCAAGGAGAACTATGGCTACACCTTC
CDR3 protein: CSGKENYGYTF

D gene: TRBD1
V gene: TRBV6-5
J gene: TRBJ2-7
clone size: once
CDR3 DNA: TGTGCCAGCAGTTACATAGGGACAGGGGGATTTTACGAGCAGTACTTC
CDR3 protein: CASSYIGTGGFYEQYF

D gene: TRBD2
V gene: TRBV5-1
J gene: TRBJ2-7
clone size: few
CDR3 DNA: TGCGCCAGCAGCCTGACTAAGCGGGAGGTATACGAGCAGTACTTC
CDR3 protein: CASSLTKREVYEQYF

D gene: TRBD2
V gene: TRBV10-1
J gene: TRBJ2-1
clone size: NA
CDR3 DNA: TGCGCCAGCAGTGAGTTTGGCGGGAGTACCCATGAGCAGTTCTTC
CDR3 protein: CASSEFGGSTHEQFF

D gene: NA
V gene: TRBV19
J gene: TRBJ2-2
clone size: NA
CDR3 DNA: TGTGCCAGTAGTACGGCGGCCGGGGAGCTGTTTTTT
CDR3 protein: CASSTAAGELFF

D gene: NA
V gene: TRBV4-3
J gene: TRBJ2-7
clone size: NA
CDR3 DNA: TGCGCCAGCAGCCAAGACAGGGGTGAAGAAAACGAGCAGTACTTC
CDR3 protein: CASSQDRGEENEQYF

D gene: NA
V gene: TRBV6-5
J gene: TRBJ2-7
clone size: NA
CDR3 DNA: TGTGCCAGCAGTTACTCTCTTCAGGTTCGGGGCTACGAGCAGTACTTC
CDR3 protein: CASSYSLQVRGYEQYF

D gene: TRBD2
V gene: TRBV10-2
J gene: TRBJ2-3
clone size: NA
CDR3 DNA: TGCGCCAGCAGCCCTGGACTAGCGGCGACCACAGATACGCAGTATTTT
CDR3 protein: CASSPGLAATTDTQYF

D gene: NA
V gene: TRBV30
J gene: TRBJ2-2
clone size: NA
CDR3 DNA: TGTGCCTGGAGTCAAGTACAGGGAAGGGAGCTGTTTTTT
CDR3 protein: CAWSQVQGRELFF

D gene: NA
V gene: TRBV27
J gene: TRBJ2-7
clone size: NA
CDR3 DNA: TGTGCCAGCAGTCCTGGGGGGACAGTCGCCTACGAGCAGTACTTC
CDR3 protein: CASSPGGTVAYEQYF

D gene: NA
V gene: TRBV11-2
J gene: TRBJ1-1
clone size: once
CDR3 DNA: TGTGCCAGCAGCTACTCCAGGGGATCGGCTGAAGCTTTCTTT
CDR3 protein: CASSYSRGSAEAFF

D gene: TRBD2
V gene: TRBV7-8
J gene: TRBJ2-7
clone size: once
CDR3 DNA: TGTGCCAGCAGCTTAGGGGGCGGGAGAGACCCCTACGAGCAGTACTTC
CDR3 protein: CASSLGGGRDPYEQYF

D gene: NA
V gene: TRBV4-3
J gene: TRBJ1-1
clone size: NA
CDR3 DNA: TGCGCCAGCAGCCAAGATTTTTTTATCGACTCACCGAACACTGAAGCTTTCTTT
CDR3 protein: CASSQDFFIDSPNTEAFF

D gene: NA
V gene: TRBV5-6
J gene: TRBJ1-1
clone size: NA
CDR3 DNA: TGTGCCAGCAGCTTCTGGGGGGGCACTGAAGCTTTCTTT
CDR3 protein: CASSFWGGTEAFF

D gene: TRBD1
V gene: TRBV6-5
J gene: TRBJ1-2
clone size: NA
CDR3 DNA: TGTGCCAGCAGCCGCGGGACAGGCCCCATTGGCTACACCTTC
CDR3 protein: CASSRGTGPIGYTF

D gene: TRBD1
V gene: TRBV11-3
J gene: TRBJ2-7
clone size: once
CDR3 DNA: TGTGCCAGCAGCTCTTGGGACAGGGTCGACGAGCAGTACTTC
CDR3 protein: CASSSWDRVDEQYF

D gene: TRBD1
V gene: TRBV5-6
J gene: TRBJ1-5
clone size: NA
CDR3 DNA: TGTGCCAGCAGCTCCTGGACAGGGGGGGGACAACAGCCCCAGCATTTT
CDR3 protein: CASSSWTGGGQQPQHF